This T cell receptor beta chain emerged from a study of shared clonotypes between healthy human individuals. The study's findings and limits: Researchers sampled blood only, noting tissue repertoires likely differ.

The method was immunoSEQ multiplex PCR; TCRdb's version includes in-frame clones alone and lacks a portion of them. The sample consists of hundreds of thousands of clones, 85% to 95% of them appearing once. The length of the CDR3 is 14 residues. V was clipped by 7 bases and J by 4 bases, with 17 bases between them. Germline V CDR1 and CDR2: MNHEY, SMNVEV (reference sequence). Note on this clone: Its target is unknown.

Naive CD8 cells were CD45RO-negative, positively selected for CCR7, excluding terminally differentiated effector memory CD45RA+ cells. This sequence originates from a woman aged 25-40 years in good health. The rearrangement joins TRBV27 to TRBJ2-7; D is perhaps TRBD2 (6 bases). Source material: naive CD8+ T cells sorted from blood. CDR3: CASKPAGPRYEQYF. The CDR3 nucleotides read TGTGCCAGCAAACCGGCGGGGCCCAGGTACGAGCAGTACTTC.